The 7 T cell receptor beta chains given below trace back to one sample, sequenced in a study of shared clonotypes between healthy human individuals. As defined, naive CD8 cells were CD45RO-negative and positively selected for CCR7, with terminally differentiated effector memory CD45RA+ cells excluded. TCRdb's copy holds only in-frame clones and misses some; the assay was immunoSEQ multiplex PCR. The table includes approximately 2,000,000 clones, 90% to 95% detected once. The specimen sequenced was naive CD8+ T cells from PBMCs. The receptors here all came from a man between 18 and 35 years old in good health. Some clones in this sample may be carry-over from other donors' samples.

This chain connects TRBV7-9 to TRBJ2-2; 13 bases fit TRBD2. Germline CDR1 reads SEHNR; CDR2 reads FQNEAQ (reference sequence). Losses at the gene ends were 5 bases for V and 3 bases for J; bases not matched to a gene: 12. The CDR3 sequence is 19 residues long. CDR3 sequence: CASSIVLTSGRGYTGELFF. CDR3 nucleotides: TGTGCCAGCAGCATCGTTTTAACTAGCGGGAGGGGATACACCGGGGAGCTGTTTTTT.

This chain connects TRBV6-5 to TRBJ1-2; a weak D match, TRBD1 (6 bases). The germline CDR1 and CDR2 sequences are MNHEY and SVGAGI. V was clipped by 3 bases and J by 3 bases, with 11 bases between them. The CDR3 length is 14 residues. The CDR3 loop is CASSYHRDHYGYTF. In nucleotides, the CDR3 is TGTGCCAGCAGTTATCACAGGGACCACTATGGCTACACCTTC.

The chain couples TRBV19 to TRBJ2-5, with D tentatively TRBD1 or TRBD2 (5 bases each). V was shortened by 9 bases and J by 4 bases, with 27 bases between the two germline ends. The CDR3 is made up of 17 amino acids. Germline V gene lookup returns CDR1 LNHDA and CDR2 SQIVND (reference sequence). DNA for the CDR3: TGTGCCAGATATACAGCGGACGGAAGGGGCATGGCAGAGACCCAGTACTTC. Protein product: CARYTADGRGMAETQYF.

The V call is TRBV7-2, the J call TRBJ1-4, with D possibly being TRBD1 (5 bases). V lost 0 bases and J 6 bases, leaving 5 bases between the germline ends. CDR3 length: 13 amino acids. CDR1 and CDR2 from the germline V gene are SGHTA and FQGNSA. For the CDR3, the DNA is TGTGCCAGCAGCTTAGCGGGGGATGAAAAACTGTTTTTT. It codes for CASSLAGDEKLFF. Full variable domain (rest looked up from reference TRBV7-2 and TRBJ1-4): GAGVSQSPSNKVTEKGKDVELRCDPISGHTALYWYRQSLGQGLEFLIYFQGNSAPDKSGLPSDRFSAERTGGSVSTLTIQRTQQEDSAVYLCASSLAGDEKLFFGSGTQLSVL.

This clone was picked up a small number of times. CDR3 sequence: CASSFGEGNTEAFF. CDR3 DNA: TGTGCCAGCAGCTTTGGGGAAGGGAACACTGAAGCTTTCTTT. The V and J genes are TRBV7-3 and TRBJ1-1; D gene unclear. The germline CDR1 and CDR2 sequences are SGHTA and FQGTGA. Trimming stripped 3 bases from V and 1 base from J, with 9 bases between. This CDR3 is 14 amino acids long. Full variable domain (remainder filled in from reference TRBV7-3 and TRBJ1-1): GAGVSQTPSNKVTEKGKYVELRCDPISGHTALYWYRQSLGQGPEFLIYFQGTGAADDSGLPNDRFFAVRPEGSVSTLKIQRTERGDSAVYLCASSFGEGNTEAFFGQGTRLTVV.

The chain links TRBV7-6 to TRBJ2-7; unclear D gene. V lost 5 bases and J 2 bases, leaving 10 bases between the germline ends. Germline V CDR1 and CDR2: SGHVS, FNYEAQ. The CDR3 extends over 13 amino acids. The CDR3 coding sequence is TGTGCCAGCAGCGACCTATTGACCTACGAGCAGTACTTC. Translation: CASSDLLTYEQYF.

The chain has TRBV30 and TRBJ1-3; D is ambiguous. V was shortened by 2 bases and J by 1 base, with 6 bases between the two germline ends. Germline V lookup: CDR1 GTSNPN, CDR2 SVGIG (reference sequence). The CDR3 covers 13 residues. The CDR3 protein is CAWSSASGNTIYF. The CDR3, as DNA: TGTGCCTGGAGTTCGGCGTCTGGAAACACCATATATTTT.